These 32 T cell receptor beta chains were sequenced from one sample in a study of metastatic and nonmetastatic thyroid tumors. MiXCR was used by TCRdb to re-call the PCR reads. This sample has 21,000 or so clones; about 30% occur once, and the top ten carry 5.4%. Treatment of any kind had been given to no patient before thyroid surgery. Sample: tumor tissue. These receptor sequences come from a female donor with papillary thyroid cancer or a benign thyroid nodule (not recorded which). Some clones in this sample may be carry-over from other donors' samples.

This chain joins TRBV11-3 and TRBJ1-1; D unclear. Trimming shortened V by 2 bases and J by 1 base, and 8 bases separated the two germline ends. This CDR3 has 14 residues. The V gene's germline CDR1 is SGHNT and CDR2 YENEEA. CDR3 nucleotides: TGTGCCAGCAGCTTAATGTCCGGGAACACTGAAGCTTTCTTT. Amino acids: CASSLMSGNTEAFF.

This clone was recorded a few times. The junction departs from germline at one end; a sequencing error may be responsible. This chain uses TRBV6-2 or TRBV6-3 with TRBJ2-2, with D maybe TRBD2 (5 bases). Germline V gives CDR1 MNHEY, CDR2 SVGEGT. The CDR3 totals 11 residues. The CDR3, as DNA: TGTGCCAGCAGTTACCACGGGGAGCTATTTTTT. It encodes CASSYHGELFF.

The rearrangement uses TRBV6-1 and TRBJ1-5; possibly TRBD1 for D (6 bases). The CDR3 runs 14 residues. Germline CDR1 reads MNHNS; CDR2 reads SASEGT. The germline V and J ends were trimmed by 6 bases and 9 bases, with 18 bases remaining between them. CDR3 protein: CASSPCPGEMPQHF. CDR3 DNA: TGTGCCAGCAGCCCGTGCCCAGGGGAAATGCCCCAGCATTTT.

This clone was picked up many times. The chain employs TRBV5-1 and TRBJ2-1; 9 nucleotides line up with TRBD2. Looked up from germline, CDR1 is SGHRS and CDR2 is YFSETQ. This CDR3 has 16 residues. V trimming: 1 base; J trimming: 8 bases; junction bases outside the gene matches: 10. The CDR3 loop is CASSLSRRGGGDEQFF. Here the CDR3 DNA reads TGCGCCAGCAGCTTGAGTCGGCGGGGGGGCGGCGATGAGCAGTTCTTC.

The chain recombines TRBV5-1 with TRBJ1-1; D ambiguous. There are 14 residues in the CDR3. Germline V lookup: CDR1 SGHRS, CDR2 YFSETQ. The V and J ends lost 2 bases and 1 base respectively, with 9 bases between them. As DNA, the CDR3 is TGCGCCAGCAGCTTCTTCGAGACGAACACTGAAGCTTTCTTT. Translating it yields CASSFFETNTEAFF.

This clone qualifies as medium-sized. The J gene is TRBJ1-2, the V gene TRBV12-3 or TRBV12-4, with no clear D. Trimming cost V 4 bases and J 12 bases, with 12 bases left between them. The CDR3 is made up of 11 amino acids. The CDR3: CASSSGNINTF. CDR3 coding DNA: TGTGCCAGCAGTTCCGGGAACATAAACACCTTC.

This clone was seen repeatedly, ten times or more. The genes are TRBV20-1 and TRBJ1-1; no definite D call. The V end was cut by 3 bases, the J end by 8 bases, with 16 bases between. The CDR3 extends over 13 amino acids. Germline CDR1 is DFQATT and CDR2 is SNEGSKA (reference sequence). The CDR3 DNA reads as TGCAGTGCTAGTCCCGGGCCCTCCAGGGAAGCTTTCTTT. It codes for CSASPGPSREAFF.

The table lists this clone with many counts. The rearrangement uses TRBV6-1 and TRBJ2-5, with D uncertain. V shed 4 bases and J shed 2 bases, with 8 bases lying between them. CDR1 and CDR2 from the germline V gene are MNHNS and SASEGT. This CDR3 region has 13 residues. CDR3 amino acids: CASSGYLQETQYF. The CDR3 DNA reads TGTGCCAGCAGTGGCTACCTACAAGAGACCCAGTACTTC.

As for this clone: The junction and the germline gene differ at one end; a read error may be behind it. The chain recombines TRBV13 with TRBJ2-5, with D tentatively TRBD1 (6 bases). This CDR3 has 15 residues. Per the germline V gene, CDR1 is PRHDT and CDR2 is FYEKMQ (reference sequence). In nucleotides, the CDR3 is TGTTCCAGCAGCCCAGGGGTGACCGCTCATGAGACCCAGTACTTC. Translating gives CSSSPGVTAHETQYF.

To note about this clone: The junction departs from germline at one end; a sequencing error may be responsible. The J gene is TRBJ2-7, the V gene TRBV2, with 8 nucleotides matching TRBD1. This CDR3 is built from 13 residues. The germline gives CDR1 SNHLY, CDR2 FYNNEI. The CDR3 region is CASRDRVSYDQYF. Here the CDR3 DNA reads TGTGCCAGCAGGGACAGGGTATCCTACGATCAGTACTTC.

At least ten counts were recorded for this clone. This chain links TRBV3-1 with TRBJ2-3, with unresolved D. The CDR3 is 14 residues long. Germline V gene data show CDR1 as LGHDT and CDR2 as YNNKEL (reference sequence). The V end lost 4 bases, the J end lost 5 bases, and 13 bases lay between the germline ends. DNA of the CDR3: TGTGCCAGCAGCCGATCGGTCTTAGTAGATACGCAGTATTTT. Protein: CASSRSVLVDTQYF.

Judged by abundance, this clone is medium-sized. J is TRBJ1-3 and V is TRBV18; D possibly corresponds to TRBD1 (5 bases). The germline V gene has CDR1 KGHSH and CDR2 LQKENI. This CDR3 region has 15 residues. Trimming took off 3 bases at V and 0 bases at J, with 9 bases between the two ends. CDR3 sequence: CASSPGRTSGNTIYF. The CDR3 nucleotides are TGTGCCAGCTCACCGGGACGGACCTCTGGAAACACCATATATTTT.

J is TRBJ2-7 and V is TRBV9; D gene ambiguous. CDR1 SGDLS and CDR2 YYNGEE come from the germline V gene. V was cut by 1 base and J by 2 bases, with 13 bases left in between. The CDR3 extends over 15 amino acids. The CDR3 is CASSVSPGVTYEQYF. In nucleotides, the CDR3 is TGTGCCAGCAGCGTATCCCCAGGCGTAACCTACGAGCAGTACTTC. The whole variable domain, remainder taken from reference TRBV9 and TRBJ2-7, is DSGVTQTPKHLITATGQRVTLRCSPRSGDLSVYWYQQSLDQGLQFLIQYYNGEERAKGNILERFSAQQFPDLHSELNLSSLELGDSALYFCASSVSPGVTYEQYFGPGTRLTVT.

This clone is medium-sized in the sample. The chain joins TRBV6-6 to TRBJ2-7; 11 bases line up with TRBD1. CDR3 length: 16 amino acids. With 0 bases clipped from V and 3 bases from J, the junction kept 4 bases outside the gene matches. The germline CDR1 and CDR2 sequences are MNHNY and SVGAGI (reference sequence). The CDR3 protein is CASSYSGTGGFYEQYF. As DNA, the CDR3 is TGTGCCAGCAGTTACTCCGGGACAGGGGGTTTCTACGAGCAGTACTTC.

This clone was counted ten times or more. The V and J genes are TRBV10-2 and TRBJ1-5; possibly TRBD1 for D (6 bases). With 8 bases removed from V and 7 bases from J, the gap between germline ends came to 12 bases. There are 12 residues in the CDR3. Germline V gives CDR1 WSHSY, CDR2 SAAADI. The CDR3 region is CASSLQGQPQHF. The CDR3 DNA reads TGCGCCAGCTCGTTACAGGGACAGCCCCAGCATTTT.

This clone has at least ten counts. The CDR3 is CSALGSVETQYF. In nucleotides, the CDR3 is TGCAGTGCTCTGGGGTCCGTAGAGACCCAGTACTTC. The chain uses TRBV20-1 and TRBJ2-5; D ambiguous. Germline V gives CDR1 DFQATT, CDR2 SNEGSKA (reference sequence). The V end was cut by 5 bases, the J end by 4 bases, with 11 bases between. The CDR3 runs 12 residues.

This clone was detected ten times or more. The gene calls are TRBV9 and TRBJ1-2; D perhaps matches TRBD1 (6 bases). V was clipped by 3 bases and J by 2 bases, with 11 bases between them. Germline V gives CDR1 SGDLS, CDR2 YYNGEE. CDR3 size: 14 residues. This CDR3 reads CASSDQGKNYGYTF. The CDR3 DNA reads TGTGCCAGCAGCGATCAGGGGAAGAACTATGGCTACACCTTC.

This clone is medium-sized within its sample. The V gene is TRBV11-1, the J gene TRBJ2-7, with TRBD2 matching 12 bases. The germline CDR1 and CDR2 sequences are SGHAT and FQDESV (reference sequence). V was clipped by 1 base and J by 5 bases; unmatched bases: 6. CDR3 length: 16 amino acids. Here the CDR3 reads CASSLGLAGDLDEQYF. The CDR3 nucleotides read TGTGCCAGCAGCTTAGGACTAGCGGGAGATCTCGACGAGCAGTACTTC.

This clone has just a few counts. This sequence joins TRBV6-1 and TRBJ2-7; no clear D gene. CDR1 and CDR2 from the germline V gene are MNHNS and SASEGT. CDR3 length: 13 residues. V was shortened by 6 bases and J by 5 bases, with 14 bases between the two germline ends. This CDR3 is CASSETPTHEQYF. DNA for the CDR3: TGTGCCAGCAGCGAAACTCCCACGCACGAGCAGTACTTC.

This clone was seen ten or more times. CDR3 in DNA: TGTGCCAGTAGTAGTGGGAGGGCCCAACTAGGGGAGACCCAGTACTTC. Amino acid sequence: CASSSGRAQLGETQYF. The chain couples TRBV19 to TRBJ2-5; 7 bases align to TRBD2. CDR3 length: 16 amino acids. The junction had 13 bases not matched to a gene; V was cut back by 4 bases and J by 5 bases. Germline CDR1 and CDR2: LNHDA and SQIVND (reference sequence).

A remark on this clone: A read error is likely, as this CDR3 ends without the conserved phenylalanine or tryptophan. The DNA is left out, because the CDR3 cannot be placed on it with certainty; the CDR3 is given as TCRdb lists it. The V call is TRBV6-1, the J call TRBJ2-7; TRBD1 is the table's D call and was not checked against the DNA. The V gene's germline CDR1 is MNHNS and CDR2 SASEGT. The CDR3 is 13 residues long, counting both termini. This chain's CDR3 is CASNGQGYYEHYL.

This clone was seen repeatedly, ten times or more. The chain uses TRBV5-1 and TRBJ2-1, with D possibly matching TRBD1 (6 bases). Per germline, CDR1 SGHRS and CDR2 YFSETQ. This CDR3 has 17 amino acids. V was pared by 4 bases and J by 9 bases, with 26 bases between. CDR3 in amino acids: CASSADPGHQGLSEQFF. Here the CDR3 DNA reads TGCGCCAGCAGCGCAGACCCGGGACACCAAGGATTGTCTGAGCAGTTCTTC.

This chain connects TRBV5-5 to TRBJ1-1; 8 bases line up with TRBD1. The V gene's germline CDR1 is SGHKS and CDR2 YYEKEE (reference sequence). CDR3 length equals 14 residues. Trimming at V came to 4 bases and at J to 0 bases, leaving 2 bases not matched to a gene. This CDR3 reads CASSHRGMNTEAFF. CDR3 bases: TGTGCCAGCAGCCACAGGGGGATGAACACTGAAGCTTTCTTT.

This clone turned up a few times. The genes are TRBV6-2 or TRBV6-3 and TRBJ1-1; D is perhaps TRBD1 (6 bases). Germline V gene lookup returns CDR1 MNHEY and CDR2 SVGEGT. The CDR3 is 18 residues long. Trimming shortened V by 0 bases and J by 2 bases, and 19 bases separated the two germline ends. DNA of the CDR3: TGTGCCAGCAGTTACTCGATGGGGGGGGCGCGGGATAACACTGAAGCTTTCTTT. This codes for CASSYSMGGARDNTEAFF.

Remarks on this clone: A junction boundary mismatches the germline segment, possibly from a read error. Different DNA sequences within this sample yield the same CDR3. V and J are TRBV5-1 and TRBJ2-1, with unresolved D. The V gene's germline CDR1 is SGHRS and CDR2 YFSETQ. CDR3 length: 15 residues. DNA of the CDR3: TGTGCCAGCACAAGGGATGGGGTGGTTGGAAATGAGCAGTTCTTC. Translation: CASTRDGVVGNEQFF.

At least ten counts were recorded for this clone. This chain uses TRBV5-1 with TRBJ2-5; the D gene is possibly TRBD1 (5 bases). V lost 5 bases to trimming and J lost 1 base, with 12 bases between them. The CDR3 totals 14 residues. Germline values: CDR1 SGHRS, CDR2 YFSETQ. The CDR3: CASRPGQFQETQYF. The CDR3 DNA reads TGCGCCAGCAGACCAGGACAATTCCAAGAGACCCAGTACTTC.

This clone rates as medium-sized. The chain links TRBV6-1 to TRBJ1-1; 7 bases align to TRBD1. The CDR3 is made up of 17 amino acids. Trimming at V came to 0 bases and at J to 0 bases, leaving 7 bases not matched to a gene. CDR1 and CDR2 (germline): MNHNS, SASEGT. The DNA for the CDR3 is TGTGCCAGCAGTGAAGCGGGACAGATATTTATGAACACTGAAGCTTTCTTT. Translating it yields CASSEAGQIFMNTEAFF.

In this sample, this clone is large. The rearrangement joins TRBV6-1 to TRBJ2-1; D uncertain. V shed 6 bases and J shed 7 bases, with 13 bases lying between them. Germline-derived CDR1 and CDR2 are MNHNS and SASEGT. This CDR3 contains 13 residues. The CDR3 region is CASSLGEGNEQFF. For the CDR3, the DNA is TGTGCCAGCAGCCTAGGTGAAGGGAATGAGCAGTTCTTC.

This clone counts as medium-sized. This chain uses TRBV20-1 with TRBJ2-5, with D perhaps TRBD2 (6 bases). Germline V CDR1 and CDR2: DFQATT, SNEGSKA (reference sequence). The germline V and J ends were trimmed by 7 bases and 7 bases, with 19 bases remaining between them. The CDR3 runs to 13 residues. The CDR3 is CSVSGTRGGTQYF. CDR3 sequence (DNA): TGCAGTGTCTCCGGGACTCGGGGAGGGACCCAGTACTTC.

J is TRBJ2-1 and V is TRBV5-1; 7 nucleotides line up with TRBD1. J was trimmed by 4 bases and V by 3 bases; bases with no gene match: 10. The CDR3 loop spans 16 amino acids. Germline V CDR1 and CDR2: SGHRS, YFSETQ. The CDR3: CASSSSGTDFYNEQFF. Here the CDR3 DNA reads TGCGCCAGCAGCTCATCCGGGACAGATTTTTACAATGAGCAGTTCTTC.

In the case of this clone: A much larger clone lies a single base off, so this may be a read error. V usage is TRBV4-1 and J usage is TRBJ2-5; the match to TRBD2 covers 9 bases. Trimming at V came to 0 bases and at J to 2 bases, leaving 13 bases not matched to a gene. Germline V gene sequence: CDR1 MGHRA, CDR2 YSYEKL. This CDR3 has 19 residues. The CDR3 DNA reads TGCGCCAGCAGCCAAGAAAGGGGGACTAGCTGGGGAGGGCAAGAGACCCAGTACTTC. This encodes CASSQERGTSWGGQETQYF.

This clone appeared many times. Additional DNA sequences in this sample encode the identical CDR3. The genes are TRBV3-1 and TRBJ2-7; D is uncertain. V lost 2 bases and J 3 bases, leaving 5 bases between the germline ends. The CDR3 consists of 12 residues. The germline CDR1 and CDR2 sequences are LGHDT and YNNKEL (reference sequence). This CDR3 is CASSQNIYEQYF. The CDR3 DNA reads as TGTGCCAGCAGCCAAAATATCTACGAGCAGTACTTC.